These 24 T cell receptor beta chains were all obtained from the same sample, sequenced in a study of circulating CD8 cells and anti-PD-1 response in melanoma. Live CD3+CD8+TCRalphabeta+ cells were sorted into four subsets by PD-1 and/or TIGIT. Using around 14 ng of total RNA, TCR libraries were made with the QIAseq Immune Repertoire TCR panel. TCRdb re-analysed the reads in MiXCR, keeping a single row per CDR3 protein. Counted here are just over 1,000 distinct CDR3 sequences, 5% to 6.5% occurring once; the ten biggest clones make up 8.5% to 14%. Material: CD8+ T cells from PBMCs, obtained at baseline or after one month of anti-PD-1 therapy (not recorded which). Receptor source: a human donor with melanoma.

By frequency in the sample, this clonotype is medium-sized. The genes are TRBV27 and TRBJ2-7, with 15 bases matching TRBD2. The germline gives CDR1 MNHEY, CDR2 SMNVEV (reference sequence). V trimming: 8 bases; J trimming: 3 bases; junction bases outside the gene matches: 2. This CDR3 has 14 residues. The CDR3 DNA sequence: TGTGCCAGCGGACTAGCGGGGGGGATCTACGAGCAGTACTTC. This translates into CASGLAGGIYEQYF.

This clonotype is termed medium-sized. V is TRBV2 and J is TRBJ2-3; D uncertain. V lost 8 bases and J 2 bases, leaving 11 bases between the germline ends. The germline V gene has CDR1 SNHLY and CDR2 FYNNEI. The CDR3 covers 13 residues. CDR3: CASEGPNTDTQYF. CDR3 DNA: TGTGCCAGCGAAGGGCCAAACACAGATACGCAGTATTTT.

This clonotype is medium-sized (0.01 to 0.1%) by share. This chain connects TRBV21-1 to TRBJ2-3; TRBD2, the D gene given by the table, was not confirmed from the DNA. TRBV21-1 is deemed a pseudogene. This CDR3 is 19 amino acids long. This chain's CDR3 is CASSIPSGGIKITTDTQYF. The CDR3 DNA reads TGTGCCAGCAGCATCCCTAGCGGGGGGATCAAAATAACCACAGATACGCAGTATTTT.

The chain has TRBV12-3 or TRBV12-4 and TRBJ1-1; 10 bases agree with TRBD1. This CDR3 spans 16 amino acids. The junction had 9 bases not matched to a gene; V was cut back by 7 bases and J by 1 base. The CDR3 loop reads CASTLGQGIKNTEAFF. CDR3 DNA: TGTGCCAGCACCTTGGGACAGGGGATAAAGAACACTGAAGCTTTCTTT.

This clonotype ranks as large. The V and J genes are TRBV7-2 and TRBJ2-2, with D possibly TRBD1 on 5 matching bases. In germline, CDR1 is SGHTA, CDR2 FQGNSA. There are 14 residues in the CDR3. V lost 5 bases and J lost 1, with 8 bases in between. The CDR3 region is CASSITGNTGELFF. The CDR3 DNA sequence: TGTGCCAGCAGCATCACAGGGAACACCGGGGAGCTGTTTTTT.

This clonotype qualifies as large. The chain uses TRBV27 and TRBJ2-7; possibly TRBD1 for D (7 bases). Germline V lookup: CDR1 MNHEY, CDR2 SMNVEV (reference sequence). The ends were cut back, 4 bases at V and 4 bases at J, with 11 bases in the middle. The CDR3 is made up of 13 amino acids. The CDR3: CASSYAGGYEQYF. CDR3 bases: TGTGCCAGCAGTTACGCAGGGGGGTACGAGCAGTACTTC.

This clonotype was counted only a few times. A much larger clone lies one base from this, so it may be a read error. The CDR3 does not end in the conserved phenylalanine or tryptophan, so this is likely a read error. This chain uses TRBV7-3 with TRBJ2-7; 7 bases align to TRBD1. CDR1 is SGHTA and CDR2 is FQGTGA in the germline V gene. The CDR3 sequence is 16 residues long. Trimming at V came to 2 bases and at J to 0 bases, leaving 7 bases not matched to a gene. Here the CDR3 DNA reads TGTGCCAGCAGCTTAGGTCCAGGGGGAAGCTCCTACGAGCAGTACCTC. The encoded protein is CASSLGPGGSSYEQYL.

On this clonotype itself: As the CDR3 is not closed by the conserved phenylalanine or tryptophan, this likely results from a read error. The chain links TRBV2 to TRBJ2-3; a weak D match, TRBD2 (6 bases). Germline loops: CDR1 SNHLY, CDR2 FYNNEI. The CDR3 is 13 amino acids. Between the trimmed V and J ends, which lost 8 bases and 4 bases, there was a span of 13 bases. CDR3 in DNA: TGTGCCAGCGGATATCCGGGGGCAGATACGCAGTATTCT. Translation: CASGYPGADTQYS.

Note on this clonotype: A much larger clone differs by one base, so this may be a read error. The chain has TRBV24-1 and TRBJ2-3; D is perhaps TRBD1 or TRBD2 (5 bases each). In germline, CDR1 is KGHDR, CDR2 SFDVKD. The CDR3 covers 17 residues. V lost 2 bases and J 2 bases, leaving 16 bases between the germline ends. The CDR3 sequence is CATSDSGIGSPTDTQYF. CDR3 sequence (DNA): TGTGCCACCAGTGATTCAGGGATAGGGAGTCCCACAGATACGCAGTATTTT.

Judged by abundance, this clonotype is medium-sized. The J gene is TRBJ2-1, the V gene TRBV28; D call uncertain. The CDR3 is 13 amino acids. V dropped 4 bases and J dropped 6 bases, with 10 bases sitting between them. The germline CDR1 and CDR2 sequences are MDHEN and SYDVKM. CDR3 in DNA: TGTGCCAGCAGTTATGCCAACCTCAATGAGCAGTTCTTC. Amino acid sequence: CASSYANLNEQFF.

This clonotype is termed large. The V call is TRBV19, the J call TRBJ1-1; 7 bases match TRBD1. Germline-derived CDR1 and CDR2 are LNHDA and SQIVND (reference sequence). The CDR3 consists of 14 residues. J was trimmed by 1 base and V by 6 bases; bases with no gene match: 5. The CDR3 loop reads CASRPGQANTEAFF. CDR3 DNA sequence: TGTGCCAGTAGACCTGGACAGGCGAACACTGAAGCTTTCTTT. Complete variable domain (other parts from reference TRBV19 and TRBJ1-1): DGGITQSPKYLFRKEGQNVTLSCEQNLNHDAMYWYRQDPGQGLRLIYYSQIVNDFQKGDIAEGYSVSREKKESFPLTVTSAQKNPTAFYLCASRPGQANTEAFFGQGTRLTVV.

Judged by abundance, this clonotype is large. The CDR3 bases are TGTGCCAGCAGCTCGAGGGACAGCTCCTACGAGCAGTACTTC. Translation: CASSSRDSSYEQYF. The V gene is TRBV5-5, the J gene TRBJ2-7, with TRBD1 matching over 7 bases. The V gene's germline CDR1 is SGHKS and CDR2 YYEKEE (reference sequence). CDR3 size: 14 residues. The V and J ends lost 3 bases and 0 bases, in that order; junction bases with no gene match: 3.

The V gene is TRBV19, the J gene TRBJ2-7; D unresolved. V lost 4 bases, J lost 2 bases, and 21 bases lay in between. Germline V gene lookup returns CDR1 LNHDA and CDR2 SQIVND (reference sequence). The CDR3 runs 17 residues. Here the CDR3 DNA reads TGTGCCAGTAGTACCGGGTTCGCTCTCCAGGCTACCTACGAGCAGTACTTC. This sequence encodes CASSTGFALQATYEQYF.

A few counts support this clonotype. A clone one base away is much larger, so this may be a read error. The rearrangement uses TRBV27 and TRBJ2-7; D unclear. The length of the CDR3 is 14 residues. Germline V CDR1 and CDR2: MNHEY, SMNVEV (reference sequence). This chain's CDR3 is CASSQTPGTYGQYF. The CDR3 DNA is TGTGCCAGCAGCCAGACCCCAGGAACCTACGGGCAGTACTTC.

This clonotype is large by share. The CDR3 DNA reads TGTGCCAGCAGTCCTTGGGAGCCCTCTGGAAACACCATATATTTT. Protein: CASSPWEPSGNTIYF. The V call is TRBV27, the J call TRBJ1-3; D gene ambiguous. The ends were cut back, 5 bases at V and 0 bases at J, with 11 bases in the middle. This CDR3 region has 15 residues. Germline CDR1 reads MNHEY; CDR2 reads SMNVEV (reference sequence).

This clonotype counts as medium-sized. The V gene is TRBV7-2, the J gene TRBJ2-7, with a tentative D call TRBD2 (6 bases). V lost 2 bases, J lost 0 bases, and 17 bases lay in between. Germline V gene data show CDR1 as SGHTA and CDR2 as FQGNSA. The CDR3 loop spans 17 amino acids. CDR3 in amino acids: CASSLFVGAGSSYEQYF. The CDR3 DNA reads as TGTGCCAGCAGCTTATTTGTAGGCGCCGGGAGCTCCTACGAGCAGTACTTC.

By its share, this clonotype is large. V usage is TRBV18 and J usage is TRBJ2-4; D gene ambiguous. This CDR3 is built from 14 residues. In germline, CDR1 is KGHSH, CDR2 LQKENI. Trimming pared 2 bases from V and 1 base from J, leaving 6 bases between. CDR3 in amino acids: CASSPNSAKNIQYF. DNA of the CDR3: TGTGCCAGCTCACCAAATTCTGCCAAAAACATTCAGTACTTC. Full variable domain (remainder filled in from reference TRBV18 and TRBJ2-4): NAGVMQNPRHLVRRRGQEARLRCSPMKGHSHVYWYRQLPEEGLKFMVYLQKENIIDESGMPKERFSAEFPKEGPSILRIQQVVRGDSAAYFCASSPNSAKNIQYFGAGTRLSVL.

By sample share, this clonotype is large. This chain links TRBV2 with TRBJ2-1; no reliable D call. The CDR3 totals 14 residues. CDR1 is SNHLY and CDR2 is FYNNEI in the germline V gene. V was pared by 4 bases and J by 0 bases, with 7 bases between. Here the CDR3 DNA reads TGTGCCAGCAGTGTTCTAACCTCCTACAATGAGCAGTTCTTC. Its protein product is CASSVLTSYNEQFF.

This clonotype rates as medium-sized. The chain uses TRBV11-2 and TRBJ2-3; D is ambiguous. The germline V gene has CDR1 SGHAT and CDR2 FQNNGV. This CDR3 is built from 12 residues. Trimming pared 1 base from V and 3 bases from J, leaving 2 bases between. CDR3: CASSLGTDTQYF. Here the CDR3 DNA reads TGTGCCAGCAGCTTAGGAACAGATACGCAGTATTTT.

This clonotype was recorded a few times. The chain is built from TRBV27 and TRBJ1-6; D is perhaps TRBD1 (6 bases). V lost 2 bases and J lost 0, with 14 bases in between. Germline V gene data show CDR1 as MNHEY and CDR2 as SMNVEV (reference sequence). This CDR3 is built from 18 residues. CDR3 sequence: CASSLGGQLNSYNSPLHF. The DNA for the CDR3 is TGTGCCAGCAGTTTAGGCGGACAGCTCAACTCCTATAATTCACCCCTCCACTTT.

Judged by abundance, this clonotype is medium-sized. The V and J genes are TRBV28 and TRBJ2-3; either TRBD1 or TRBD2 may supply D (5 bases each). The V gene lost 6 bases and the J gene lost 0 bases, with 16 bases spanning the gap. Per germline, CDR1 MDHEN and CDR2 SYDVKM. The CDR3 runs to 16 residues. The CDR3 DNA reads TGTGCCAGCAGGACGGGACGTCTTTTTAGCACAGATACGCAGTATTTT. This encodes CASRTGRLFSTDTQYF.

Relative to its sample, this clonotype is medium-sized. The chain employs TRBV19 and TRBJ2-5; 8 nucleotides match TRBD2. Germline loops: CDR1 LNHDA, CDR2 SQIVND (reference sequence). The CDR3 length is 15 residues. V lost 4 bases and J lost 5; bases outside the gene matches: 9. This chain's CDR3 is CASSNRAGVGETQYF. Written as DNA, the CDR3 is TGTGCCAGTAGTAACCGAGCGGGGGTCGGCGAGACCCAGTACTTC.

In its sample, this clonotype ranks as medium-sized. The genes are TRBV2 and TRBJ2-1; 9 bases map to TRBD2. This CDR3 is built from 13 residues. CDR1 SNHLY and CDR2 FYNNEI come from the germline V gene. V was clipped by 10 bases and J by 3 bases; unmatched bases: 4. CDR3 amino acids: CAIGLASYNEQFF. In nucleotides, the CDR3 is TGTGCCATCGGACTAGCGAGCTACAATGAGCAGTTCTTC.

By sample share, this clonotype is medium-sized. The CDR3: CASSQDRGQGAETQYF. CDR3 sequence (DNA): TGTGCCAGCAGCCAAGATCGGGGACAGGGGGCAGAGACCCAGTACTTC. The rearrangement joins TRBV4-2 to TRBJ2-5, with 12 bases that match TRBD1. Germline V gene sequence: CDR1 LGHNA, CDR2 YNFKEQ. V lost 0 bases, J lost 4 bases, and 3 bases stayed unmatched. This CDR3 has 16 residues.